This T cell receptor beta chain was profiled in a study of shared clonotypes between healthy human individuals. Across the study: Each donor's CD4 naive and CD4 memory cells filled three plates apiece, CD8 naive two, and CD8 memory one. Study findings and constraints: Sorted-subset sequencing, rarefaction showed, was incomplete despite large depth.

CDR1 and CDR2 from the germline V gene are MDHEN and SYDVKM. The CDR3 has 11 amino acids. V lost 10 bases, J lost 6 bases, and 12 bases lay in between. Nashville, Tennessee was home to all donors, who were Caucasian adults. Subsets obtained from CD4+ cells comprised CD45RA+ naive and CD45RA-negative memory cells. A note on this clone: No antigen is known for it.

Assay: immunoSEQ multiplex PCR; the TCRdb copy retains only in-frame clones and omits some. This sample has over a million clones, with approximately 98.5% found just once. V and J are TRBV28 and TRBJ1-2, with D hard to call. The receptor was isolated from a man aged 25 to 40 in good health. Source material: naive CD4+ T cells sorted from blood. As for subset: CD45RA+ positively selected. CDR3 nucleotides: TGTGCCATCGAGATTGGGGATGGCTACACCTTC. Residues: CAIEIGDGYTF.